Following are 7 T cell receptor beta chains from one sample sequenced in a study of shared clonotypes between healthy human individuals. Clones were sequenced by immunoSEQ multiplex PCR, and TCRdb holds only the in-frame ones, with some missing. Of around 2,100,000 clones listed, just under 95% were seen once; the top ten hold less than 1.5%. The naive CD8 population came from CD45RO-negative cells selected for CCR7, without terminally differentiated effector memory CD45RA+ cells. Sequencing was performed on naive CD8+ T cells sorted from blood. Source of these receptors: a young man in good health.

The chain carries TRBV15 and TRBJ1-1; D perhaps matches TRBD1 (5 bases). The CDR3 extends over 17 amino acids. The germline V and J ends were trimmed by 0 bases and 2 bases, with 16 bases remaining between them. Germline V CDR1 and CDR2: LNHNV, YYDKDF (reference sequence). The CDR3 coding sequence is TGTGCCACCAGCAGAGACAGGGTGGGTTTTTTTAACACTGAAGCTTTCTTT. This gives the protein CATSRDRVGFFNTEAFF.

V usage is TRBV4-3 and J usage is TRBJ2-7; 9 nucleotides line up with TRBD2. Looked up from germline, CDR1 is LGHNA and CDR2 is YSLEER. The CDR3 totals 13 residues. Trimming took 5 bases from V and 7 from J; bases not matched to a gene: 6. The CDR3 nucleotides read TGCGCCAGCAGCGTGGTAGCGGGAGAAGAGCAGTACTTC. Translation: CASSVVAGEEQYF.

The V call is TRBV6-6, the J call TRBJ1-5; 7 nucleotides line up with TRBD1. The ends lost 8 bases at V and 2 bases at J; junction bases unmatched: 0. This CDR3 is built from 12 residues. The V gene's germline CDR1 is MNHNY and CDR2 SVGAGI (reference sequence). CDR3 sequence (DNA): TGTGCCAGCGGACAGGGCAATCAGCCCCAGCATTTT. It specifies CASGQGNQPQHF.

This clone was observed a single time. The chain uses TRBV10-2 and TRBJ1-1; D is unresolved. Deletions cut 4 bases from V and 4 bases from J, with 4 bases between. The CDR3 spans 11 residues. Germline V CDR1 and CDR2: WSHSY, SAAADI. Here the CDR3 reads CASSVGTEAFF. CDR3 nucleotides: TGCGCCAGCAGTGTTGGCACTGAAGCTTTCTTT.

The V gene is TRBV11-2, the J gene TRBJ1-4; D not certain. The V gene's germline CDR1 is SGHAT and CDR2 FQNNGV. V lost 1 base to trimming and J lost 8 bases, with 14 bases between them. This CDR3 has 15 residues. The DNA for the CDR3 is TGTGCCAGCAGCTTAGTGTTAGCCGAGGGAGAAAAACTGTTTTTT. This encodes CASSLVLAEGEKLFF.

The rearrangement uses TRBV9 and TRBJ2-3; unclear D gene. The germline V gene encodes CDR1 SGDLS and CDR2 YYNGEE. The CDR3 runs 19 residues. V was cut by 0 bases and J by 1 base, with 21 bases left in between. The CDR3 reads CASSVGPQRKVEGTDTQYF. The CDR3 region has the DNA TGTGCCAGCAGCGTAGGGCCCCAAAGGAAAGTTGAGGGCACAGATACGCAGTATTTT.

This clone was seen a single time. CDR3 sequence (DNA): TGTGCCAGCAGTTACTCCGGGACTAGCGGGGGGAACGAGCAGTACTTC. Translated: CASSYSGTSGGNEQYF. The J gene is TRBJ2-7, the V gene TRBV6-5; 15 bases are shared with TRBD2. The V gene end was trimmed by 0 bases and the J gene end by 5 bases; junction bases not matched to a gene: 2. The CDR3 is 16 residues long. The germline gives CDR1 MNHEY, CDR2 SVGAGI.